This T cell receptor (beta chain) stems from a study of blood T cell repertoires in COVID-19. For the study at large: COVID-19 samples from acute and convalescent phases originated in the United States, Italy and Spain. Sources were T cells, B-cell-depleted T cells, or PBMCs; the material itself was cDNA or gDNA.

The protocol was immunoSEQ multiplex PCR, while the TCRdb copy is restricted to in-frame clones and leaves out a portion. The sample lists about 270,000 clones; about four fifths were seen once. The V end lost 3 bases, the J end lost 6 bases, and 14 bases lay between the germline ends. The CDR3 extends over 15 amino acids. CDR1 LNHDA and CDR2 SQIVND come from the germline V gene (reference sequence). The TCR originated in a woman younger than 30 with acute or convalescent COVID-19. Specimen: peripheral blood. The rearrangement links TRBV19 to TRBJ2-2, with D hard to call. CDR3 in DNA: TGTGCCAGTAGTATCCCGTCAGATTCGCCCGGGGAGCTGTTTTTT. Amino acids: CASSIPSDSPGELFF.